The 21 T cell receptor beta chains reported below all come from one sample, sequenced in a study of blood T cell repertoires in COVID-19. Sequenced by immunoSEQ multiplex PCR; TCRdb stores in-frame clones only, minus some. There are about 80,000 clones in the sample; about four fifths occur only once, and less than 15% lies in the top ten. Material for sequencing was peripheral blood. Receptors were obtained from a human donor in a cohort sampled during active COVID-19.

The chain is built from TRBV2 and TRBJ2-4, with 8 positions matching TRBD1. Germline V gives CDR1 SNHLY, CDR2 FYNNEI. With 6 bases clipped from V and 10 bases from J, the junction kept 11 bases outside the gene matches. The CDR3 consists of 14 residues. The CDR3 region is CASRPGQATGIQYF. The CDR3 DNA follows: TGTGCCAGCAGACCGGGACAGGCCACCGGAATTCAGTACTTC.

V and J are TRBV5-1 and TRBJ2-7; the D gene is possibly TRBD2 (6 bases). This CDR3 has 16 residues. V gave up 5 bases and J gave up 3 bases, with 21 bases separating them. CDR1 SGHRS and CDR2 YFSETQ come from the germline V gene. CDR3: CASRGIAGPKGYEQYF. CDR3 DNA: TGCGCCAGCAGGGGAATCGCGGGGCCCAAGGGCTACGAGCAGTACTTC. The full variable domain, in which reference TRBV5-1 and TRBJ2-7 provide the parts outside the CDR3, is KAGVTQTPRYLIKTRGQQVTLSCSPISGHRSVSWYQQTPGQGLQFLFEYFSETQRNKGNFPGRFSGRQFSNSRSEMNVSTLELGDSALYLCASRGIAGPKGYEQYFGPGTRLTVT.

This clone is a singleton in its sample. The chain recombines TRBV15 with TRBJ2-7, with D unresolved. CDR3 length: 14 residues. Deletions cut 0 bases from V and 5 bases from J, with 11 bases between. Germline CDR1 reads LNHNV; CDR2 reads YYDKDF (reference sequence). CDR3 amino acids: CATSRDSGFNEQYF. The CDR3 DNA follows: TGTGCCACCAGCAGAGATTCCGGGTTTAACGAGCAGTACTTC.

V and J are TRBV13 and TRBJ2-3; 7 bases are shared with TRBD2. Trimming cost V 8 bases and J 0 bases; bases outside gene matches: 8. The CDR3 runs to 15 residues. CDR1 and CDR2 (germline): PRHDT, FYEKMQ (reference sequence). The CDR3 DNA reads as TGTGCCAGCCTGGAGGGCGGGGGAAGCACAGATACGCAGTATTTT. It codes for CASLEGGGSTDTQYF.

The V and J genes are TRBV5-1 and TRBJ1-1; no definite D call. Trimming removed 0 bases at V and 0 bases at J, with 9 bases between. This CDR3 is 15 amino acids long. Germline CDR1 SGHRS, CDR2 YFSETQ. CDR3 sequence reads: CASSLAAGVNTEAFF. DNA of the CDR3: TGCGCCAGCAGCTTGGCTGCGGGAGTGAACACTGAAGCTTTCTTT.

The chain carries TRBV6-1 and TRBJ1-1, with D perhaps TRBD1 (5 bases). CDR1 and CDR2 from the germline V gene are MNHNS and SASEGT. V lost 2 bases and J 7 bases, leaving 11 bases between the germline ends. The CDR3 consists of 13 residues. The CDR3 sequence: CASSESGGLEAFF. DNA of the CDR3: TGTGCCAGCAGTGAAAGCGGGGGACTTGAAGCTTTCTTT.

The chain joins TRBV5-1 to TRBJ2-6, with D unclear. CDR3 length: 14 amino acids. Trimming shortened V by 4 bases and J by 0 bases, and 5 bases separated the two germline ends. Germline lookup yields CDR1 SGHRS and CDR2 YFSETQ. Here the CDR3 DNA reads TGCGCCAGCAGCCAGGCCTCTGGGGCCAACGTCCTGACTTTC. Encoded protein: CASSQASGANVLTF.

The chain uses TRBV29-1 and TRBJ1-2; no definite D call. The CDR3 is made up of 11 amino acids. V was shortened by 1 base and J by 4 bases, with 4 bases between the two germline ends. Germline assignment: CDR1 SQVTM and CDR2 ANQGSEA. The CDR3 region has the DNA TGCAGCGTTGAAGGAGGCTATGGCTACACCTTC. It yields the protein CSVEGGYGYTF.

This clone has more than one count but fewer than ten. The rearrangement joins TRBV9 to TRBJ1-3, with 9 bases fitting TRBD1. This CDR3 comprises 17 residues. Germline-derived CDR1 and CDR2 are SGDLS and YYNGEE. J was trimmed by 2 bases and V by 3 bases; bases with no gene match: 9. CDR3: CASSANPGQGTGNTIYF. In nucleotides, the CDR3 is TGTGCCAGCAGCGCAAACCCGGGACAGGGAACTGGAAACACCATATATTTT.

The chain couples TRBV29-1 to TRBJ2-3; TRBD2 matches at 8 bases. The germline CDR1 and CDR2 sequences are SQVTM and ANQGSEA. The trim removed 4 bases at V and 4 bases at J, leaving 7 bases unmatched. This CDR3 comprises 14 residues. The CDR3 DNA follows: TGCAGCGTTGTACCTGCGGGGGGTGCAGATACGCAGTATTTT. Its translation is CSVVPAGGADTQYF.

This chain joins TRBV9 and TRBJ1-5, with 9 nucleotides matching TRBD1. After removal of 4 bases from V and 6 bases from J, the junction contained 8 bases not matched to a gene. CDR1 and CDR2 from the germline V gene are SGDLS and YYNGEE. The CDR3 is made up of 15 amino acids. The CDR3 bases are TGTGCCAGCAGCCTGGGACAGGGTCGGGGTCAGCCCCAGCATTTT. It encodes CASSLGQGRGQPQHF.

The chain couples TRBV14 to TRBJ2-7, with 13 positions matching TRBD2. Trimming removed 4 bases from V and 3 bases from J; junction bases left unmatched: 3. The CDR3 loop spans 15 amino acids. Germline V gives CDR1 SGHDN, CDR2 FVKESK. The CDR3 region has the DNA TGTGCCAGCAGCCCGGGACTAGCGGGATTCTACGAGCAGTACTTC. This codes for CASSPGLAGFYEQYF.

The CDR3 nucleotides are TGTGCCAGCAGCCACGCCGGGACTAGCGACACAGATACGCAGTATTTT. Protein product: CASSHAGTSDTDTQYF. V gene TRBV4-2 combines with J gene TRBJ2-3, with 10 bases fitting TRBD2. This CDR3 has 16 amino acids. The germline gives CDR1 LGHNA, CDR2 YNFKEQ. V shed 3 bases and J 2 bases; nucleotides not matched to a gene: 5.

There are a few counts of this clone. In DNA form, the CDR3 reads TGTGCCAGCAGCTCGTACACCTATGGCTACACCTTC. This codes for CASSSYTYGYTF. The V and J genes are TRBV7-9 and TRBJ1-2; D is ambiguous. CDR3 length equals 12 residues. Germline-derived CDR1 and CDR2 are SEHNR and FQNEAQ (reference sequence). Trimming cost V 4 bases and J 4 bases, with 7 bases left between them.

CDR3 in amino acids: CASSETSGGAWETQYF. CDR3 nucleotide sequence: TGCGCCAGCAGCGAAACTAGCGGGGGGGCTTGGGAGACCCAGTACTTC. The chain links TRBV5-1 to TRBJ2-5; TRBD2 matches at 13 bases. With 4 bases clipped from V and 5 bases from J, the junction kept 8 bases outside the gene matches. The length of the CDR3 is 16 residues. CDR1 is SGHRS, CDR2 YFSETQ, per germline.

The V call is TRBV18, the J call TRBJ1-1; D might be TRBD1 (5 bases). Looked up from germline, CDR1 is KGHSH and CDR2 is LQKENI. Trimming cost V 3 bases and J 1 base, with 6 bases left between them. The CDR3 runs 13 residues. The CDR3, as DNA: TGTGCCAGCTCACCCCAGGGGAACACTGAAGCTTTCTTT. Its protein product is CASSPQGNTEAFF.

The chain recombines TRBV5-1 with TRBJ2-5, with 11 bases fitting TRBD2. V lost 4 bases to trimming and J lost 4 bases; unmatched junction nucleotides: 12. The CDR3 is 17 residues long. The germline CDR1 and CDR2 sequences are SGHRS and YFSETQ. The CDR3 is CASSPAGIAGGLETQYF. CDR3 nucleotide sequence: TGCGCCAGCAGCCCCGCCGGGATAGCGGGGGGGCTAGAGACCCAGTACTTC.

The CDR3 DNA follows: TGCGCCAGCAGCTTTATCCCGGGACAGGGCGGGGAGACCCAGTACTTC. Encoded protein: CASSFIPGQGGETQYF. J is TRBJ2-5 and V is TRBV5-1, with 9 bases that match TRBD1. Trimming cost V 2 bases and J 5 bases; bases outside gene matches: 10. Per the germline V gene, CDR1 is SGHRS and CDR2 is YFSETQ. This CDR3 region has 16 residues.

In this sample, this clone turned up once. The CDR3 nucleotides are TGTGCCAGCAGCTTAGCCCCAGGGCTGGACTATGGCTACACCTTC. Protein: CASSLAPGLDYGYTF. The V gene is TRBV11-2, the J gene TRBJ1-2, with D maybe TRBD1 (5 bases). Germline CDR1 reads SGHAT; CDR2 reads FQNNGV. The V end lost 1 base, the J end lost 3 bases, and 12 bases lay between the germline ends. The CDR3 is 15 residues long.

J is TRBJ2-6 and V is TRBV5-4, with D tentatively TRBD1 (5 bases). V lost 0 bases to trimming and J lost 0 bases, with 7 bases between them. Germline-derived CDR1 and CDR2 are SGHNT and YYREEE (reference sequence). This CDR3 region has 16 residues. The DNA for the CDR3 is TGTGCCAGCAGCTTGGAGGGGAACTCTGGGGCCAACGTCCTGACTTTC. This sequence encodes CASSLEGNSGANVLTF.

The chain employs TRBV3-1 (or the pseudogene TRBV3-2) and TRBJ1-4; D is uncertain. This CDR3 has 17 residues. V was cut by 0 bases and J by 8 bases, with 19 bases left in between. The germline V gene has CDR1 LGHDT and CDR2 YNNKEL (reference sequence). In DNA, the CDR3 is TGTGCCAGCAGCCAAGATCTAGTTCCGTATGCGAACGAAAAACTGTTTTTT. This codes for CASSQDLVPYANEKLFF.